The 25 T cell receptor beta chains below come from one sample, sequenced in a study of identifying expanded T cells in peripheral blood (dated by TCRdb to between 2018 and 2021). Library method: the immunoSEQ multiplex PCR assay. The clones in this table, taken by TCRdb from immuneACCESS, are in-frame only. Not every clone is retained; where verified, under half of the shortfall comes from an unresolved V gene, and the cause of the rest is unknown. The sample data list approximately 86,000 clones, and approximately 81% of these were observed just once. Roughly 4.1% of the sample goes to the ten largest clones. Sequencing was carried out using blood. These receptors originate from a person aged 18 to 75 in good health.

This clone turned up a few times. The CDR3 protein is CASSQTAYNSPLHF. DNA of the CDR3: TGTGCCAGCTCACAGACAGCCTATAATTCACCCCTCCACTTT. This rearrangement joins TRBV18 to TRBJ1-6; TRBD1 might be the D (5 bases). CDR3 length: 14 amino acids. Per the germline V gene, CDR1 is KGHSH and CDR2 is LQKENI. Trimming took 4 bases from V and 2 from J, leaving 6 bases between them.

This chain connects TRBV7-9 to TRBJ2-4; D not certain. The CDR3 spans 14 residues. The ends were cut back, 0 bases at V and 7 bases at J, with 10 bases in the middle. Germline CDR1 and CDR2: SEHNR and FQNEAQ (reference sequence). CDR3 loop: CASSLASGGNIQYF. In DNA form, the CDR3 reads TGTGCCAGCAGCTTAGCAAGTGGTGGTAACATTCAGTACTTC.

This chain connects TRBV5-1 to TRBJ1-3; TRBD1 aligns across 7 bases. This CDR3 has 13 amino acids. Germline values: CDR1 SGHRS, CDR2 YFSETQ. V lost 6 bases to trimming and J lost 4 bases; unmatched junction nucleotides: 4. The CDR3, as DNA: TGCGCCAGCACGGAGGGGGCGGGAAACACCATATATTTT. It translates to CASTEGAGNTIYF.

V and J are TRBV2 and TRBJ2-2; possibly TRBD1 or TRBD2 for D (5 bases each). The germline CDR1 and CDR2 sequences are SNHLY and FYNNEI. V lost 3 bases to trimming and J lost 4 bases, with 6 bases between them. There are 13 residues in the CDR3. The CDR3 nucleotides are TGTGCCAGCAGTGAGAGGGGCACCGGGGAGCTGTTTTTT. Translating it yields CASSERGTGELFF.

In this sample, this clone turned up a few times. This chain uses TRBV11-1 with TRBJ2-3; no reliable D call. The V gene's germline CDR1 is SGHAT and CDR2 FQDESV (reference sequence). This CDR3 has 15 residues. V lost 5 bases, J lost 1 base, and 13 bases lay in between. CDR3 sequence reads: CASSANGRGTDTQYF. CDR3 sequence (DNA): TGTGCCAGCAGCGCCAACGGCCGTGGCACAGATACGCAGTATTTT. Complete variable domain (other parts from reference TRBV11-1 and TRBJ2-3): EAEVAQSPRYKITEKSQAVAFWCDPISGHATLYWYRQILGQGPELLVQFQDESVVDDSQLPKDRFSAERLKGVDSTLKIQPAELGDSAMYLCASSANGRGTDTQYFGPGTRLTVL.

The V call is TRBV7-9, the J call TRBJ2-7; 9 nucleotides align to TRBD1. CDR3 size: 17 residues. With V trimmed by 5 bases and J by 4 bases, 15 bases remained unmatched. Germline V CDR1 and CDR2: SEHNR, FQNEAQ (reference sequence). This chain's CDR3 is CASSPLIPGQGKYEQYF. The CDR3 DNA sequence: TGTGCCAGCAGCCCTTTGATACCGGGACAGGGTAAATACGAGCAGTACTTC.

The rearrangement joins TRBV25-1 to TRBJ1-2; D perhaps matches TRBD1 (6 bases). CDR1 is MGHDK and CDR2 is SYGVNS in the germline V gene. The CDR3 totals 16 residues. V dropped 5 bases and J dropped 0 bases, with 16 bases sitting between them. CDR3 coding DNA: TGTGCCAGCAGTCCAATCGGGGGCGACGCTAACTATGGCTACACCTTC. Translation gives CASSPIGGDANYGYTF.

The CDR3 is CASGLVRGGQEETQYF. CDR3 DNA sequence: TGTGCTAGTGGTTTGGTACGAGGGGGGCAGGAGGAGACCCAGTACTTC. The chain joins TRBV12-5 to TRBJ2-5, with D perhaps TRBD1 or TRBD2 (6 bases each). The CDR3 is 16 residues long. Trimming stripped 0 bases from V and 5 bases from J, with 16 bases between. Germline assignment: CDR1 LGHNT and CDR2 FRNRAP.

The chain is built from TRBV7-2 and TRBJ2-5; 7 positions match TRBD1. The CDR3 length is 15 residues. Trimming took 5 bases from V and 4 from J; bases not matched to a gene: 10. Germline assignment: CDR1 SGHTA and CDR2 FQGNSA. The CDR3 bases are TGTGCCAGCAGCCCCCAGACAGGGAGAGGAGAGACCCAGTACTTC. Translating it yields CASSPQTGRGETQYF.

The chain has TRBV2 and TRBJ1-2; D remains unclear. Trimming cost V 3 bases and J 1 base, with 9 bases left between them. Germline V CDR1 and CDR2: SNHLY, FYNNEI. The CDR3 runs to 14 residues. The CDR3, as DNA: TGTGCCAGCAGTGACTTGAGCAGTAACTATGGCTACACCTTC. It codes for CASSDLSSNYGYTF.

V and J are TRBV5-1 and TRBJ2-3, with 7 bases aligning to TRBD2. Germline-derived CDR1 and CDR2 are SGHRS and YFSETQ. V dropped 5 bases and J dropped 5; count of bases not matched to a gene: 14. The CDR3 is 16 amino acids. This chain's CDR3 is CASRGGSGAPLDTQYF. The CDR3 DNA reads TGCGCCAGCAGGGGAGGGAGCGGGGCTCCCTTAGATACGCAGTATTTT.

The J gene is TRBJ1-1, the V gene TRBV7-6; 11 bases line up with TRBD1. Per the germline V gene, CDR1 is SGHVS and CDR2 is FNYEAQ. The V segment lost 5 bases and the J segment 6 bases; nucleotides outside the gene matches: 5. CDR3 length: 14 amino acids. The CDR3: CASSRTGGTAEAFF. CDR3 in DNA: TGTGCCAGCAGCCGGACAGGGGGCACCGCTGAAGCTTTCTTT. The full variable domain, its missing parts supplied by reference TRBV7-6 and TRBJ1-1, is GAGVSQSPRYKVTKRGQDVALRCDPISGHVSLYWYRQALGQGPEFLTYFNYEAQQDKSGLPNDRFSAERPEGSISTLTIQRTEQRDSAMYRCASSRTGGTAEAFFGQGTRLTVV.

The chain is built from TRBV19 and TRBJ1-5; no firm D call. CDR1 is LNHDA and CDR2 is SQIVND in the germline V gene (reference sequence). This CDR3 has 14 amino acids. Trimming pared 7 bases from V and 0 bases from J, leaving 10 bases between. CDR3 in DNA: TGTGCCAGTAAGGGATCCTTTAGCAATCAGCCCCAGCATTTT. The encoded protein is CASKGSFSNQPQHF.

The genes are TRBV7-7 and TRBJ2-5; the D call may be TRBD1 or TRBD2 (5 bases each). The CDR3 has 16 amino acids. Trimming stripped 2 bases from V and 0 bases from J, with 13 bases between. The germline CDR1 and CDR2 sequences are SSHAT and FNYEAQ (reference sequence). The CDR3 here is CASSLRAGRNQETQYF. The DNA for the CDR3 is TGTGCCAGCAGCTTAAGGGCAGGGAGAAACCAAGAGACCCAGTACTTC.

The V call is TRBV5-1, the J call TRBJ2-7; 8 positions agree with TRBD2. This CDR3 is built from 15 residues. The germline V gene encodes CDR1 SGHRS and CDR2 YFSETQ. The trim removed 0 bases at V and 4 bases at J, leaving 6 bases unmatched. In DNA form, the CDR3 reads TGCGCCAGCAGCTTGGCGGGGGGGGCGGTTTACGAGCAGTACTTC. Translation gives CASSLAGGAVYEQYF. Drawing the rest from reference TRBV5-1 and TRBJ2-7, the complete variable domain is KAGVTQTPRYLIKTRGQQVTLSCSPISGHRSVSWYQQTPGQGLQFLFEYFSETQRNKGNFPGRFSGRQFSNSRSEMNVSTLELGDSALYLCASSLAGGAVYEQYFGPGTRLTVT.

The V call is TRBV5-1, the J call TRBJ2-1; unclear D gene. The CDR3 spans 12 residues. V lost 0 bases and J lost 10, with 8 bases in between. Germline CDR1 and CDR2: SGHRS and YFSETQ. The CDR3: CASSLGAPEQFF. The CDR3 DNA reads TGCGCCAGCAGCTTGGGGGCGCCAGAGCAGTTCTTC.

The chain recombines TRBV7-8 with TRBJ2-7, with a tentative D call TRBD1 (6 bases). Germline V lookup: CDR1 SGHVS, CDR2 FQNEAQ. The CDR3 covers 15 residues. V was shortened by 5 bases and J by 2 bases, with 16 bases between the two germline ends. CDR3 sequence: CASSPNRVRPYEQYF. The CDR3 DNA is TGTGCCAGCAGCCCTAACAGGGTAAGGCCCTACGAGCAGTACTTC. The variable domain in full, completed from reference TRBV7-8 and TRBJ2-7, reads GAGVSQSPRYKVAKRGQDVALRCDPISGHVSLFWYQQALGQGPEFLTYFQNEAQLDKSGLPSDRFFAERPEGSVSTLKIQRTQQEDSAVYLCASSPNRVRPYEQYFGPGTRLTVT.

The chain couples TRBV4-3 to TRBJ1-5; TRBD1 is a possible D gene (5 bases). V lost 0 bases to trimming and J lost 2 bases, with 14 bases between them. CDR3 size: 17 residues. The germline CDR1 and CDR2 sequences are LGHNA and YSLEER. The CDR3 nucleotides are TGCGCCAGCAGCCAAGATCTCAGGGTAGGTGGCAATCAGCCCCAGCATTTT. Translated, it gives CASSQDLRVGGNQPQHF.

The J gene is TRBJ1-5, the V gene TRBV11-2; D is ambiguous. Germline V CDR1 and CDR2: SGHAT, FQNNGV. The CDR3 runs 15 residues. V shed 5 bases and J shed 3 bases, with 14 bases lying between them. The CDR3 spells CASSQSGVYNQPQHF. The CDR3 region has the DNA TGTGCCAGCAGCCAGTCAGGAGTGTACAATCAGCCCCAGCATTTT.

The chain links TRBV7-6 to TRBJ1-1, with D perhaps TRBD1 (6 bases). The CDR3 totals 16 residues. The V gene lost 0 bases and the J gene lost 1 base, with 12 bases spanning the gap. Germline V gene data show CDR1 as SGHVS and CDR2 as FNYEAQ. CDR3 sequence (DNA): TGTGCCAGCAGCTTAGCCGGGGGCGGGTGGAACACTGAAGCTTTCTTT. Amino acids: CASSLAGGGWNTEAFF.

The chain employs TRBV15 and TRBJ1-1, with a tentative D call TRBD1 (5 bases). This CDR3 comprises 15 residues. Trimming left V 0 bases short and J 1 base short, with 9 bases between. The germline V gene has CDR1 LNHNV and CDR2 YYDKDF (reference sequence). The CDR3, as DNA: TGTGCCACCAGCAGAGATTCGGGGCCGAACACTGAAGCTTTCTTT. As protein: CATSRDSGPNTEAFF. Full variable domain (rest looked up from reference TRBV15 and TRBJ1-1): DAMVIQNPRYQVTQFGKPVTLSCSQTLNHNVMYWYQQKSSQAPKLLFHYYDKDFNNEADTPDNFQSRRPNTSFCFLDIRSPGLGDTAMYLCATSRDSGPNTEAFFGQGTRLTVV.

The genes are TRBV5-1 and TRBJ2-7, with 8 bases aligning to TRBD1. The CDR3 is 14 residues long. Looked up from germline, CDR1 is SGHRS and CDR2 is YFSETQ. V trimming: 3 bases; J trimming: 8 bases; junction bases outside the gene matches: 10. The CDR3: CASSSEDRVSQQYF. In nucleotides, the CDR3 is TGCGCCAGCAGCTCCGAGGACAGGGTTTCGCAGCAGTACTTC.

The chain recombines TRBV5-1 with TRBJ1-2; a weak D match, TRBD1 (6 bases). The CDR3 contains 14 residues. The V end lost 7 bases, the J end lost 0 bases, and 13 bases lay between the germline ends. The germline V gene has CDR1 SGHRS and CDR2 YFSETQ. In DNA, the CDR3 is TGCGCCAGCCAGAAACAGGGAGCTAACTATGGCTACACCTTC. It codes for CASQKQGANYGYTF.

This clone was found a few times. The J gene is TRBJ1-1, the V gene TRBV4-3, with D hard to call. Trimming shortened V by 0 bases and J by 1 base, and 9 bases separated the two germline ends. Germline V gene lookup returns CDR1 LGHNA and CDR2 YSLEER. The CDR3 is 15 residues long. The CDR3 sequence is CASSQDLAPNTEAFF. The CDR3 region has the DNA TGCGCCAGCAGCCAAGATTTGGCACCGAACACTGAAGCTTTCTTT.

The J gene is TRBJ2-2, the V gene TRBV25-1; D is ambiguous. The V gene lost 7 bases and the J gene lost 2 bases, with 8 bases spanning the gap. Germline values: CDR1 MGHDK, CDR2 SYGVNS. This CDR3 region has 13 residues. CDR3 region: CASISVNTGELFF. CDR3 DNA: TGTGCCAGCATTTCCGTAAACACCGGGGAGCTGTTTTTT.